This paragraph covers one T cell receptor beta chain sequence. This record belongs to a study of blood T cell repertoires in COVID-19. Sequencing used immunoSEQ multiplex PCR; TCRdb keeps in-frame clones, though not all of them. The sample comprises about 11,000 clones, about 83% of which are singletons, and 30% to 40% rests with the top ten. The germline V gene has CDR1 SGHDN and CDR2 FVKESK. Between the trimmed V and J ends, which lost 4 bases and 3 bases, there was a span of 12 bases. The CDR3 extends over 15 amino acids. The sequence was obtained from a man aged 45-65 years with active COVID-19. The chain has TRBV14 and TRBJ2-2; no clear D gene. The sample was peripheral blood. Here the CDR3 reads CASSPSEYYTGELFF. The CDR3 DNA follows: TGTGCCAGCAGCCCCTCGGAGTATTACACCGGGGAGCTGTTTTTT.